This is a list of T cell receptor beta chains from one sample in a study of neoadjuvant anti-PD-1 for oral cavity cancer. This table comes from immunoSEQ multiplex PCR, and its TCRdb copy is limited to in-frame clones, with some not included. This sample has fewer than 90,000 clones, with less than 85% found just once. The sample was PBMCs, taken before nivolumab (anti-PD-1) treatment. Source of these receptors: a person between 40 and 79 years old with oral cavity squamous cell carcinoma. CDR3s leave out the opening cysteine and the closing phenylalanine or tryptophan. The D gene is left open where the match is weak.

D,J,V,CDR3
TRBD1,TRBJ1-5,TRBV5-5,ASSPYTGGAQH
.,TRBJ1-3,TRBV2,ASSRGTGNTIY
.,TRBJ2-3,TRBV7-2,ASSLAPGQGTQY
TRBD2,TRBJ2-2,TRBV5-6,ASSLGPLLAGRTGELF
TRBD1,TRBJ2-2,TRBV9,ASSPRKQGSTGELF
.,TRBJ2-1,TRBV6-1,ASSEYTYNEQF
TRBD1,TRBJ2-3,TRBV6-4,ASSDGTGGTDTQY
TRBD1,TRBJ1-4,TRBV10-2,ASLPQGAGEKLF
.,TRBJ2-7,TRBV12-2,ASRLEWAGNPHEQY
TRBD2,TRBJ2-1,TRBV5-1,ASSLGTSGRANEQF
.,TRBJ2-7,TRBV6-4,ASSDSAPRASSYEQY
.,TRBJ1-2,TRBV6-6,ASTLGEYGYT
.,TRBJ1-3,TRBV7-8,ASSLVGDGNTIY
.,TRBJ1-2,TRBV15,ATSRGEQTYGYT
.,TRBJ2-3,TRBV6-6,ATLHEGGTDTQY
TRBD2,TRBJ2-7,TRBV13,ASSLTSGRAGTYEQY
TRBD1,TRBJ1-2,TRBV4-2,ASSQGDSSSSYGYT
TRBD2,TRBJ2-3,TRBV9,ASSGTSVATQY
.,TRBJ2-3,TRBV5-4,ASSPGLGTDTQY
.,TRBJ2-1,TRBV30,AWSVRGNEQF
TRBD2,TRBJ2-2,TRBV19,ASRPLGSGANTGELF
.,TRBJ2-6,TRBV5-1,ASSLLGAGANVLT
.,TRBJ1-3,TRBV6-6,ASSAQVGGNTIY
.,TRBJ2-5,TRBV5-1,ASSLRPGVVETQY
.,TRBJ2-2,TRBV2,ASSIMGSTGELF
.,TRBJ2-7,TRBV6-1,ASRASGAYEQY